A single T cell receptor (beta chain) is shown here with its context. What this receptor recognizes is not known. Per-base qualities were not stored, and no clone one base away is much larger. Survey-level sequencing on the immunoSEQ platform was used to profile TCR beta chain repertoires. As for the authors' bioinformatics: Repertoire diversity was quantified by the inverse Simpson index, and CDR3 amino acid length spectratypes and V-J pairing frequencies were compared. Clonotypes specific to SARS-CoV-2, CMV, influenza A and EBV were annotated by matching TCR beta CDR3 sequences against VDJdb. The table comes from immuneACCESS by way of TCRdb, which keeps in-frame sequences with V and J called. Part of the clones is missing from these tables; in studies checked, under half for an unresolved V gene and the rest for unknown reasons. The DNA gave D and trimming, while V, J and clone size come from that table. In this sample the table shows tens of thousands of clones, just over 90% of which occur a single time. Of the sample, around 4.5% falls within the top ten clones.

PBMCs were isolated from peripheral blood, and genomic DNA from unsorted PBMCs was used for TCR beta sequencing. This specimen belongs to a study (dated by TCRdb to about 2022). Broad study findings and their caveats: According to the authors, more investigation is needed, including longitudinal sampling and evaluation of a control group.

The trim is 0 bases for V and 0 bases for J, with a gap of 13 bases between the germline ends. Reading the germline V gene (reference sequence) gives CDR1 GTSNPN and CDR2 SVGIG. From its cysteine to its phenylalanine, the CDR3 spans 16 amino acids. Left in the record is the CDR3 DNA by itself, 48 bases read in frame from the first base. This sequence originates from a man in his forties with rheumatoid arthritis. The specimen sequenced was PBMCs. This sequence uses TRBV30 and TRBJ2-3; the best D guess is TRBD1, with 6 bases matching. For the CDR3, the sequence is CAWSVRDITSTDTQYF. The DNA sequence follows: TGTGCCTGGAGTGTACGGGACATAACTAGCACAGATACGCAGTATTTT.